Presented here are 32 T cell receptor beta chains from one specimen sequenced in a study of shared clonotypes between healthy human individuals. Sequenced by immunoSEQ multiplex PCR; TCRdb stores in-frame clones only, minus some. The sample lists just over 2,000,000 clones, around 95% occurring once. What was sequenced was naive CD4+ T cells sorted from blood. As to subset: CD45RA+ positively selected. The receptor set was obtained from a man younger than 35 in good health.

The genes are TRBV6-6 and TRBJ2-2; D call uncertain. V lost 2 bases, J lost 1 base, and 11 bases lay in between. Germline assignment: CDR1 MNHNY and CDR2 SVGAGI (reference sequence). CDR3 length: 16 amino acids. For the CDR3, the DNA is TGTGCCAGCAGTTACCCAGCTGCAAGGAACACCGGGGAGCTGTTTTTT. Protein: CASSYPAARNTGELFF.

The CDR3 nucleotides read TGTGCCGTCCTCGGCACTAACTATGGCTACACCTTC. It translates to CAVLGTNYGYTF. The rearrangement uses TRBV28 and TRBJ1-2; D call uncertain. The V end was cut by 11 bases, the J end by 0 bases, with 10 bases between. Germline-derived CDR1 and CDR2 are MDHEN and SYDVKM. There are 12 residues in the CDR3.

The V and J genes are TRBV7-9 and TRBJ1-1, with D perhaps matching TRBD1 (5 bases). Germline V gives CDR1 SEHNR, CDR2 FQNEAQ (reference sequence). Trimming took off 2 bases at V and 3 bases at J, with 10 bases between the two ends. The CDR3 extends over 14 amino acids. The CDR3 DNA reads as TGTGCCAGCAGCTTATTCAGGGAAGACACTGAAGCTTTCTTT. Protein sequence: CASSLFREDTEAFF. Complete variable domain (other parts from reference TRBV7-9 and TRBJ1-1): DTGVSQNPRHKITKRGQNVTFRCDPISEHNRLYWYRQTLGQGPEFLTYFQNEAQLEKSRLLSDRFSAERPKGSFSTLEIQRTEQGDSAMYLCASSLFREDTEAFFGQGTRLTVV.

This clone was recorded once. The rearrangement links TRBV10-3 to TRBJ2-2; 11 bases match TRBD2. CDR1 ENHRY and CDR2 SYGVKD come from the germline V gene. The CDR3 is made up of 16 amino acids. Trimming removed 7 bases from V and 3 bases from J; junction bases left unmatched: 7. The chain's CDR3 is CAITGGGLADTGELFF. CDR3 in DNA: TGTGCCATCACCGGTGGGGGACTAGCGGACACCGGGGAGCTGTTTTTT.

The rearrangement links TRBV10-2 to TRBJ2-1; D perhaps matches TRBD2 (6 bases). V dropped 1 base and J dropped 0 bases, with 22 bases sitting between them. Germline-derived CDR1 and CDR2 are WSHSY and SAAADI. This CDR3 is built from 20 residues. CDR3 DNA sequence: TGCGCCAGCAGTGAGTGGGGAGGACGGAGCACGAGCAGCTCCTACAATGAGCAGTTCTTC. Protein product: CASSEWGGRSTSSSYNEQFF.

The chain uses TRBV30 and TRBJ2-1, with a weak D call TRBD2 (5 bases). The V end was cut by 8 bases, the J end by 9 bases, with 20 bases between. Germline V lookup: CDR1 GTSNPN, CDR2 SVGIG (reference sequence). CDR3 length equals 13 residues. The DNA for the CDR3 is TGTGCCCAAAGGAGGACCAGTGTGTCTGAGCAGTTCTTC. Its protein product is CAQRRTSVSEQFF.

The chain combines TRBV27 with TRBJ1-2, with D unclear. CDR1 and CDR2 (germline): MNHEY, SMNVEV (reference sequence). The CDR3 loop spans 15 amino acids. V lost 6 bases and J 2 bases, leaving 16 bases between the germline ends. CDR3 in DNA: TGTGCCAGCAGAAAACCGGGATACGGAAACTATGGCTACACCTTC. This gives the protein CASRKPGYGNYGYTF.

In regard to this clone: The sample has other DNA sequences that encode this CDR3 too. The V and J genes are TRBV19 and TRBJ1-3, with D unresolved. Trimming left V 6 bases short and J 0 bases short, with 6 bases between. This CDR3 contains 13 residues. Germline V gene sequence: CDR1 LNHDA, CDR2 SQIVND (reference sequence). The CDR3 DNA sequence: TGTGCCAGTAGAGTCTCCTCTGGAAACACCATATATTTT. This encodes CASRVSSGNTIYF.

The rearrangement uses TRBV7-2 and TRBJ1-3; D uncertain. Germline CDR1 SGHTA, CDR2 FQGNSA. V shed 7 bases and J shed 3 bases, with 10 bases lying between them. The CDR3 is 13 residues long. Here the CDR3 reads CASTSPSGNTIYF. The CDR3 DNA is TGTGCCAGCACCTCTCCGAGTGGAAACACCATATATTTT. Full variable domain (missing parts from reference TRBV7-2 and TRBJ1-3): GAGVSQSPSNKVTEKGKDVELRCDPISGHTALYWYRQSLGQGLEFLIYFQGNSAPDKSGLPSDRFSAERTGGSVSTLTIQRTQQEDSAVYLCASTSPSGNTIYFGEGSWLTVV.

V and J are TRBV4-2 and TRBJ1-1; D not resolved. The CDR3 extends over 15 amino acids. V lost 0 bases, J lost 0 bases, and 8 bases lay in between. The germline V gene encodes CDR1 LGHNA and CDR2 YNFKEQ. The CDR3 here is CASSQEEPMNTEAFF. In nucleotides, the CDR3 is TGTGCCAGCAGCCAAGAGGAGCCCATGAACACTGAAGCTTTCTTT.

J is TRBJ2-5 and V is TRBV6-5, with D possibly being TRBD2 (6 bases). CDR3 length equals 15 residues. In germline, CDR1 is MNHEY, CDR2 SVGAGI. V gave up 6 bases and J gave up 0 bases, with 14 bases separating them. In DNA, the CDR3 is TGTGCCAGCAGCACCCCAAGGGACTACCAAGAGACCCAGTACTTC. This gives the protein CASSTPRDYQETQYF.

The chain employs TRBV2 and TRBJ1-4; 8 bases map to TRBD1. CDR1 is SNHLY, CDR2 FYNNEI, per germline. With 3 bases clipped from V and 7 bases from J, the junction kept 7 bases outside the gene matches. The CDR3 extends over 15 amino acids. The CDR3 protein is CASSEFGQGGEKLFF. For the CDR3, the DNA is TGTGCCAGCAGTGAGTTTGGACAGGGCGGTGAAAAACTGTTTTTT.

This clone occurred once. This chain connects TRBV9 to TRBJ1-2; TRBD1 aligns across 9 bases. The V gene's germline CDR1 is SGDLS and CDR2 YYNGEE. The V gene end was trimmed by 3 bases and the J gene end by 7 bases; junction bases not matched to a gene: 7. This CDR3 has 14 residues. CDR3 residues: CASSDRDRAGGYTF. For the CDR3, the DNA is TGTGCCAGCAGCGACCGGGACAGGGCGGGTGGCTACACCTTC.

This chain connects TRBV10-3 to TRBJ2-3; TRBD2 aligns across 8 bases. Losses at the gene ends were 2 bases for V and 0 bases for J; bases not matched to a gene: 7. Looked up from germline, CDR1 is ENHRY and CDR2 is SYGVKD. This CDR3 region has 17 residues. The CDR3 DNA sequence: TGTGCCATCAGTGAGCGGGGGGGCCAAATTAGCACAGATACGCAGTATTTT. Protein: CAISERGGQISTDTQYF.

Of note for this clone: This CDR3 is also generated by other DNA sequences in the sample. The V call is TRBV7-9, the J call TRBJ1-1; a weak D match, TRBD1 (5 bases). Trimming took 1 base from V and 3 from J, leaving 9 bases between them. The CDR3 contains 14 residues. In germline, CDR1 is SEHNR, CDR2 FQNEAQ (reference sequence). In DNA, the CDR3 is TGTGCCAGCAGCTTAGTCGCGGGGGACACTGAAGCTTTCTTT. Translation gives CASSLVAGDTEAFF.

The chain recombines TRBV7-3 with TRBJ2-5; 12 nucleotides agree with TRBD2. Germline V gene lookup returns CDR1 SGHTA and CDR2 FQGTGA. The trim removed 5 bases at V and 1 base at J, leaving 2 bases unmatched. The CDR3 has 15 amino acids. The chain's CDR3 is CASSPSGGAQETQYF. CDR3 DNA sequence: TGTGCCAGCAGCCCTAGCGGGGGGGCCCAAGAGACCCAGTACTTC.

This chain joins TRBV20-1 and TRBJ2-7; the D is unclear. Germline CDR1 is DFQATT and CDR2 is SNEGSKA (reference sequence). CDR3 length: 11 amino acids. Trimming removed 7 bases at V and 6 bases at J, with 13 bases between. Here the CDR3 DNA reads TGCAGTGGAGGCAGCTCCAGCGAGCAGTACTTC. As protein: CSGGSSSEQYF.

V is TRBV10-3 and J is TRBJ2-5; D gene unclear. Trimming stripped 0 bases from V and 4 bases from J, with 6 bases between. The CDR3 extends over 13 amino acids. The germline gives CDR1 ENHRY, CDR2 SYGVKD. The CDR3 reads CAISESPVETQYF. The CDR3 DNA reads TGTGCCATCAGTGAGTCGCCGGTAGAGACCCAGTACTTC.

CDR3 in DNA: TGTGCCAGCTCAAGTAGCCGGAGCTCACCAGATACGCAGTATTTT. Translated: CASSSSRSSPDTQYF. The chain employs TRBV18 and TRBJ2-3; the D is unclear. V was trimmed by 5 bases and J by 4 bases, leaving 16 bases between them. CDR3 length: 15 residues. Germline V gene lookup returns CDR1 KGHSH and CDR2 LQKENI.

The V call is TRBV6-1, the J call TRBJ1-1, with a weak D call TRBD1 (5 bases). Per the germline V gene, CDR1 is MNHNS and CDR2 is SASEGT. This CDR3 is 13 amino acids long. V shed 8 bases and J shed 1 base, with 11 bases lying between them. In DNA, the CDR3 is TGTGCCAGCCTTGACAGACCGAACACTGAAGCTTTCTTT. This codes for CASLDRPNTEAFF.

V and J are TRBV7-8 and TRBJ1-1; no firm D call. This CDR3 is 13 amino acids long. Germline values: CDR1 SGHVS, CDR2 FQNEAQ. V gave up 2 bases and J gave up 6 bases, with 10 bases separating them. This CDR3 reads CASSLRAGSEAFF. DNA for the CDR3: TGTGCCAGCAGCTTAAGGGCGGGGTCTGAAGCTTTCTTT. The full variable domain, rest sourced from reference TRBV7-8 and TRBJ1-1, is GAGVSQSPRYKVAKRGQDVALRCDPISGHVSLFWYQQALGQGPEFLTYFQNEAQLDKSGLPSDRFFAERPEGSVSTLKIQRTQQEDSAVYLCASSLRAGSEAFFGQGTRLTVV.

The chain recombines TRBV5-1 with TRBJ2-3, with 8 bases fitting TRBD1. V was pared by 4 bases and J by 4 bases, with 11 bases of the junction left unmatched. The CDR3 has 16 amino acids. In germline, CDR1 is SGHRS, CDR2 YFSETQ. The CDR3 DNA sequence: TGCGCCAGCAGCCTAAGGACAGGGCAGGGGCCAGATACGCAGTATTTT. This translates into CASSLRTGQGPDTQYF. The whole variable domain, remainder taken from reference TRBV5-1 and TRBJ2-3, is KAGVTQTPRYLIKTRGQQVTLSCSPISGHRSVSWYQQTPGQGLQFLFEYFSETQRNKGNFPGRFSGRQFSNSRSEMNVSTLELGDSALYLCASSLRTGQGPDTQYFGPGTRLTVL.

This clone was picked up one time. This sequence joins TRBV27 and TRBJ1-2, with 8 bases aligning to TRBD1. The CDR3 is made up of 13 amino acids. The trim removed 7 bases at V and 10 bases at J, leaving 11 bases unmatched. Germline V gene data show CDR1 as MNHEY and CDR2 as SMNVEV (reference sequence). The CDR3, as DNA: TGTGCCAGCAAGCGGACAGGGAGATTGAACTACACCTTC. This encodes CASKRTGRLNYTF.

V gene TRBV7-2 combines with J gene TRBJ2-5; 15 positions match TRBD2. Losses at the gene ends were 5 bases for V and 5 bases for J; bases not matched to a gene: 3. Germline CDR1 reads SGHTA; CDR2 reads FQGNSA. There are 15 residues in the CDR3. The CDR3: CASSPGTSGRETQYF. CDR3 DNA sequence: TGTGCCAGCAGCCCCGGGACTAGCGGGAGGGAGACCCAGTACTTC.

The rearrangement links TRBV30 to TRBJ2-1; the D call may be TRBD1 or TRBD2 (5 bases each). This CDR3 spans 15 amino acids. Germline CDR1 is GTSNPN and CDR2 is SVGIG (reference sequence). The germline V and J ends were trimmed by 4 bases and 1 base, with 14 bases remaining between them. CDR3 sequence (DNA): TGTGCCTGGAAGGGTGGGACCAAATCCTACAATGAGCAGTTCTTC. It yields the protein CAWKGGTKSYNEQFF.

J is TRBJ1-1 and V is TRBV13; 8 bases align to TRBD1. J gave up 9 bases and V 5 bases, and 5 bases lay outside the gene matches. Germline CDR1 and CDR2: PRHDT and FYEKMQ (reference sequence). This CDR3 is 12 amino acids long. The CDR3 region has the DNA TGTGCCAGCAGCACCCGGACAGGGAAAGCTTTCTTT. Its protein product is CASSTRTGKAFF.

The genes are TRBV10-2 and TRBJ1-1; D gene ambiguous. In germline, CDR1 is WSHSY, CDR2 SAAADI. Trimming removed 3 bases from V and 2 bases from J, with 7 bases in between. This CDR3 contains 13 residues. CDR3 nucleotides: TGCGCCAGCAGTGATATAAGCAACACTGAAGCTTTCTTT. It codes for CASSDISNTEAFF.

The chain carries TRBV6-1 and TRBJ2-7; the D gene could be TRBD1 or TRBD2 (5 bases each). Trimming shortened V by 2 bases and J by 2 bases, and 16 bases separated the two germline ends. In germline, CDR1 is MNHNS, CDR2 SASEGT. The CDR3 is 16 amino acids. The CDR3 here is CASSELDGGTAYEQYF. CDR3 sequence (DNA): TGTGCCAGCAGTGAATTAGATGGGGGAACGGCCTACGAGCAGTACTTC.

This chain joins TRBV30 and TRBJ2-5, with TRBD1 matching over 8 bases. Trimming took 5 bases from V and 0 from J; bases not matched to a gene: 8. The V gene's germline CDR1 is GTSNPN and CDR2 SVGIG (reference sequence). This CDR3 has 15 residues. The CDR3 region has the DNA TGTGCCTGGGGAAGAACAGGGGGTAACCAAGAGACCCAGTACTTC. Its protein is CAWGRTGGNQETQYF.

The chain joins TRBV19 to TRBJ1-4, with 8 positions matching TRBD1. The CDR3 sequence is 15 residues long. Germline V gives CDR1 LNHDA, CDR2 SQIVND (reference sequence). V lost 6 bases and J lost 6; bases outside the gene matches: 9. The DNA for the CDR3 is TGTGCCAGTAGGCCTACAGGGGGGTATTATGAAAAACTGTTTTTT. Amino acids: CASRPTGGYYEKLFF.

The V call is TRBV4-1, the J call TRBJ2-7, with 14 bases identical to TRBD2. J lost 7 bases, V lost 4 bases, and 6 bases had no gene match. Germline-derived CDR1 and CDR2 are MGHRA and YSYEKL. This CDR3 contains 15 residues. The chain's CDR3 is CASSPGLAGGREQYF. The CDR3 DNA sequence: TGCGCCAGCAGCCCCGGACTAGCGGGAGGTCGGGAGCAGTACTTC.

The chain uses TRBV28 and TRBJ1-3; TRBD1 might be the D (5 bases). The CDR3 is made up of 13 amino acids. The V gene's germline CDR1 is MDHEN and CDR2 SYDVKM. V lost 6 bases, J lost 7 bases, and 13 bases lay in between. The CDR3 loop reads CASRTRDSNTIYF. The CDR3 bases are TGTGCCAGCAGAACTAGGGACTCGAACACCATATATTTT.